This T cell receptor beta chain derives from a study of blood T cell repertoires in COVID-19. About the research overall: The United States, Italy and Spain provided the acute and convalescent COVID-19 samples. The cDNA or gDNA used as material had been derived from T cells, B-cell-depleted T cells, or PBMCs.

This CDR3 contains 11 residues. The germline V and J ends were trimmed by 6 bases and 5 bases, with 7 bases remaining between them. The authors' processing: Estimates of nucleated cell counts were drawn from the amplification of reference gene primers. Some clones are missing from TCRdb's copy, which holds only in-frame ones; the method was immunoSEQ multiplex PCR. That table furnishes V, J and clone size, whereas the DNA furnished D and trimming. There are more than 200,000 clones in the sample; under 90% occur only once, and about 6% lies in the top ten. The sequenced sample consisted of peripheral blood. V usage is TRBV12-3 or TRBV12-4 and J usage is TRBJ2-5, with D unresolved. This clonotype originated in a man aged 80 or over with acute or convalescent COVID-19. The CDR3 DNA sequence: TGTGCCAGCAGCCCCCGTGAGACCCAGTACTTC. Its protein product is CASSPRETQYF.